The 21 T cell receptor beta chains given below trace back to one sample, sequenced in a study of human T cells and chemical hapten exposure. MiXCR, run by TCRdb on the RACE reads, gives a single entry per CDR3 protein. This sample yields around 56,000 distinct CDR3 sequences, of which approximately 10% are seen a single time; about 8.9% belongs to the top ten. Time point described: pre-sensitization, week 0. As for treatment: therapeutic diphenylcyclopropenone sensitization with weekly scalp DPC. Sequences were derived from whole blood, sampled in connection with sensitization to the hapten diphenylcyclopropenone (DPC). Receptor source: a man aged 35-49 years with alopecia areata. Some clones in this sample may be carry-over from other donors' samples.

This rearrangement joins TRBV7-6 to TRBJ2-5, with 8 positions matching TRBD1. J was trimmed by 5 bases and V by 1 base; bases with no gene match: 3. This CDR3 comprises 14 residues. Germline V lookup: CDR1 SGHVS, CDR2 FNYEAQ. The CDR3 loop is CASSLGTGWETQYF. CDR3 coding DNA: TGTGCCAGCAGCTTAGGGACAGGGTGGGAGACCCAGTACTTC.

This clonotype came up a few times. This sequence joins TRBV7-3 and TRBJ2-2, with D tentatively TRBD1 (5 bases). V shed 4 bases and J shed 6 bases, with 18 bases lying between them. CDR3 length equals 16 residues. From germline, CDR1 is SGHTA and CDR2 FQGTGA. CDR3: CASSYHSRVVAGELFF. The DNA for the CDR3 is TGTGCCAGCAGCTATCATTCCAGGGTGGTCGCCGGGGAGCTGTTTTTT.

The rearrangement joins TRBV20-1 to TRBJ2-5, with D unresolved. Trimming took 6 bases from V and 5 from J, leaving 10 bases between them. Germline V gene sequence: CDR1 DFQATT, CDR2 SNEGSKA (reference sequence). The CDR3 extends over 11 amino acids. The CDR3 protein is CSAKILETQYF. The CDR3, as DNA: TGCAGTGCGAAGATTTTGGAGACCCAGTACTTC.

This chain links TRBV12-3 or TRBV12-4 with TRBJ1-5, with a possible D match to TRBD1 (6 bases). Trimming took off 5 bases at V and 0 bases at J, with 11 bases between the two ends. The CDR3 extends over 15 amino acids. CDR3 amino acids: CASSTDRLSNQPQHF. In DNA form, the CDR3 reads TGTGCCAGCAGTACCGACAGGCTTAGCAATCAGCCCCAGCATTTT.

The gene calls are TRBV19 and TRBJ2-6; D uncertain. CDR1 is LNHDA and CDR2 is SQIVND in the germline V gene (reference sequence). V lost 8 bases and J 2 bases, leaving 7 bases between the germline ends. This CDR3 spans 13 amino acids. CDR3 nucleotides: TGTGCCAGTGGCGAGGCTGGGGCCAACGTCCTGACTTTC. Translated, it gives CASGEAGANVLTF.

In its sample, this clonotype was seen a few times. V usage is TRBV7-2 and J usage is TRBJ2-7, with 10 bases matching TRBD2. Germline V CDR1 and CDR2: SGHTA, FQGNSA. Trimming took 1 base from V and 2 from J; bases not matched to a gene: 14. The CDR3 is made up of 19 amino acids. The CDR3 sequence is CASSLVGTRLAGVTYEQYF. In DNA, the CDR3 is TGTGCCAGCAGCTTAGTCGGGACAAGGCTAGCGGGGGTCACCTACGAGCAGTACTTC.

This clonotype has only a few counts. The chain joins TRBV5-1 to TRBJ1-4, with 7 bases that match TRBD1. Losses at the gene ends were 3 bases for V and 5 bases for J; bases not matched to a gene: 4. The CDR3 consists of 14 residues. Germline-derived CDR1 and CDR2 are SGHRS and YFSETQ. This CDR3 is CASSSTGLNEKLFF. CDR3 nucleotides: TGCGCCAGCAGCTCGACAGGGCTCAATGAAAAACTGTTTTTT.

The chain is built from TRBV27 and TRBJ2-7; 7 bases map to TRBD2. CDR1 is MNHEY and CDR2 is SMNVEV in the germline V gene (reference sequence). The CDR3 has 15 amino acids. Germline trimming cut 7 bases from V and 1 base from J; bases unmatched to any gene: 10. The CDR3 DNA sequence: TGTGCCAGCACCCCCATAGCGGGCCGTTCCTACGAGCAGTACTTC. Protein product: CASTPIAGRSYEQYF.

This clonotype was seen ten or more times. V usage is TRBV28 and J usage is TRBJ1-5; 9 nucleotides line up with TRBD1. This CDR3 region has 15 residues. Germline lookup yields CDR1 MDHEN and CDR2 SYDVKM. The V gene end was trimmed by 6 bases and the J gene end by 3 bases; junction bases not matched to a gene: 6. The CDR3 DNA follows: TGTGCCAGCAGACCCGACAGGGGGTACAATCAGCCCCAGCATTTT. It codes for CASRPDRGYNQPQHF.

This chain links TRBV6-1 with TRBJ2-5; D may correspond to TRBD1 or TRBD2 (5 bases each). From germline, CDR1 is MNHNS and CDR2 SASEGT. CDR3 size: 14 residues. Trimming shortened V by 3 bases and J by 7 bases, and 15 bases separated the two germline ends. Written as DNA, the CDR3 is TGTGCCAGCAGTGAGGGGAGAGGTCAGGGGACCCAGTACTTC. It is translated as CASSEGRGQGTQYF.

The chain couples TRBV20-1 to TRBJ2-1, with D tentatively TRBD1 (8 bases). Germline values: CDR1 DFQATT, CDR2 SNEGSKA (reference sequence). This CDR3 contains 17 residues. Trimming took 6 bases from V and 11 from J, leaving 32 bases between them. As DNA, the CDR3 is TGCAGTGCCCACCCCGCCAGCGGGACAGGAACTACTAAGCAGCAGTTCTTC. Translation: CSAHPASGTGTTKQQFF.

The V call is TRBV6-1, the J call TRBJ1-5; no clear D. CDR1 is MNHNS, CDR2 SASEGT, per germline. The CDR3 extends over 14 amino acids. V was shortened by 1 base and J by 5 bases, with 9 bases between the two germline ends. DNA for the CDR3: TGTGCCAGCAGTGAAGGGGGAAATGATCAGCCCCAGCATTTT. It is translated as CASSEGGNDQPQHF.

This clonotype was recorded a few times. The rearrangement joins TRBV28 to TRBJ2-7; 8 positions agree with TRBD1. The CDR3 has 15 residues. CDR1 MDHEN and CDR2 SYDVKM come from the germline V gene. With 7 bases clipped from V and 2 bases from J, the junction kept 10 bases outside the gene matches. The CDR3 loop is CASTSLDRGAYEQYF. CDR3 bases: TGTGCCAGCACCTCCCTCGACAGGGGCGCCTACGAGCAGTACTTC.

At least ten counts were recorded for this clonotype. The chain uses TRBV6-2 or TRBV6-3 and TRBJ2-4; 7 bases map to TRBD2. J gave up 0 bases and V 5 bases, and 13 bases lay outside the gene matches. Per the germline V gene, CDR1 is MNHEY and CDR2 is SVGEGT. This CDR3 comprises 18 residues. The CDR3 region is CASSKPPGSGGAKNIQYF. CDR3 coding DNA: TGTGCCAGCAGTAAGCCTCCCGGGTCGGGGGGAGCCAAAAACATTCAGTACTTC.

The chain recombines TRBV2 with TRBJ1-5, with 9 bases identical to TRBD1. Looked up from germline, CDR1 is SNHLY and CDR2 is FYNNEI. This CDR3 is 14 amino acids long. V shed 6 bases, J shed 6 bases, and the junction held 6 bases outside the gene matches. The CDR3: CASSPDRGRQPQHF. CDR3 coding DNA: TGTGCCAGCAGCCCGGACAGGGGACGTCAGCCCCAGCATTTT.

This clonotype was detected only a few times. The V gene is TRBV7-6, the J gene TRBJ2-2; D may correspond to TRBD1 or TRBD2 (5 bases each). The V end lost 5 bases, the J end lost 3 bases, and 10 bases lay between the germline ends. The V gene's germline CDR1 is SGHVS and CDR2 FNYEAQ. The CDR3 has 14 residues. This CDR3 reads CASSPGPHTGELFF. CDR3 DNA: TGTGCCAGCAGCCCGGGACCCCACACCGGGGAGCTGTTTTTT.

This clonotype was counted between two and nine times. The chain is built from TRBV29-1 and TRBJ2-7, with 7 bases that match TRBD1. The V segment lost 1 base and the J segment 1 base; nucleotides outside the gene matches: 4. CDR1 is SQVTM and CDR2 is ANQGSEA in the germline V gene. The CDR3 is 14 residues long. This CDR3 is CSVEVPTGSYEQYF. CDR3 nucleotide sequence: TGCAGCGTTGAAGTTCCGACAGGGTCCTACGAGCAGTACTTC.

V is TRBV21-1 and J is TRBJ2-3. TRBV21-1 is recorded as a pseudogene. This CDR3 region has 11 residues. CDR3 amino acids: CAGTSTDTQYF. The CDR3 DNA reads as TGTGCCGGGACTAGCACAGATACGCAGTATTTT.

This clonotype was seen a few times. This chain links TRBV27 with TRBJ1-1; D is undetermined. Trimming pared 0 bases from V and 2 bases from J, leaving 7 bases between. Germline V gene sequence: CDR1 MNHEY, CDR2 SMNVEV (reference sequence). The CDR3 has 14 residues. As DNA, the CDR3 is TGTGCCAGCAGTTTATCGGGCCAAAACACTGAAGCTTTCTTT. This translates into CASSLSGQNTEAFF.

The chain carries TRBV3-1 and TRBJ1-6, with no clear D. This CDR3 is built from 15 residues. Trimming stripped 7 bases from V and 6 bases from J, with 16 bases between. CDR1 is LGHDT, CDR2 YNNKEL, per germline (reference sequence). Written as DNA, the CDR3 is TGTGCCAGCACTAGAGTTGCCTTTAGTAATTCACCCCTCCACTTT. Amino acid sequence: CASTRVAFSNSPLHF.

This clonotype was seen repeatedly, ten times or more. CDR3 residues: CSASAARANYNEQFF. CDR3 bases: TGCAGTGCTAGCGCGGCGAGGGCCAATTACAATGAGCAGTTCTTC. The V call is TRBV20-1, the J call TRBJ2-1; D is perhaps TRBD2 (5 bases). Germline CDR1 is DFQATT and CDR2 is SNEGSKA (reference sequence). V was pared by 3 bases and J by 4 bases, with 16 bases between. There are 15 residues in the CDR3.